The rows below give T cell receptor beta chains drawn from one sample of a study of blood T cells in healthy people across ages. TCRdb redid the calling of the 5' RACE reads with MiXCR, one entry per CDR3 protein. This sample has 1,800,000 or so distinct CDR3 sequences, with 30% to 40% found just once. The sequencing sample was made of blood. These receptors all stem from a human donor in good health. Each CDR3 is given with its conserved first and last residue. A D gene is named only where the DNA matches it firmly. Clone size is shown for a subset of rows, as once, few, many or a class of expanded clone.

clone_size	v_call	cdr3_length	j_call	d_call	cdr3_nt	cdr3_aa
NA	TRBV5-1	14	TRBJ2-3	NA	TGCGCCAGCAGCTTGATCGACAGCGGAGATACGCAGTATTTT	CASSLIDSGDTQYF
NA	TRBV20-1	13	TRBJ2-4	TRBD1	TGCAGTGCTAGGGGACAGGGGGTACGCATTCAGTACTTC	CSARGQGVRIQYF
NA	TRBV6-1	17	TRBJ2-1	TRBD2	TGTGCCAGCAGTGAAGAGATCGGGCGGGAGTCCTACAATGAGCAGTTCTTC	CASSEEIGRESYNEQFF
NA	TRBV5-5	15	TRBJ2-1	TRBD2	TGTGCCAGCAGCTTGGTCAAGCGGGGACCCAGTAAGCAGTTCTTC	CASSLVKRGPSKQFF
NA	TRBV5-5	15	TRBJ1-1	NA	TGTGCCAGCAGCCCGTGGGACTCCCGGAACACTGAAGCTTTCTTT	CASSPWDSRNTEAFF
NA	TRBV7-8	14	TRBJ2-7	TRBD1	TGTGCCAGCAGCGCGAGACAGGGAGTGGGCGAGCAGTACTTC	CASSARQGVGEQYF
NA	TRBV4-1	13	TRBJ2-1	NA	TGCGCCAGCAGCCAAGTGGTAAAGGATGAGCAGTTCTTC	CASSQVVKDEQFF
NA	TRBV20-1	15	TRBJ1-5	NA	TGCAGTGCTAGAGATAGATCATATAGCAATCAGCCCCAGCATTTT	CSARDRSYSNQPQHF
few	TRBV11-1	16	TRBJ2-3	NA	TGTGCTAGCAGCCTGGTGTATGGGATTAGCACAGATACGCAGTATTTT	CASSLVYGISTDTQYF
NA	TRBV11-2	17	TRBJ1-4	NA	TGTGCCAGCAGCCTATTACCTAAGGGATCGGCTAATGAAAAACTGTTTTTT	CASSLLPKGSANEKLFF
few	TRBV5-6	16	TRBJ1-2	NA	TGTGCCAGCAGCTTGAAGTACTTGGCAGAGCTCTATGGCTACACCTTC	CASSLKYLAELYGYTF
NA	TRBV4-1	17	TRBJ1-1	NA	TGCGCCAGCAGTCCCCGGGCACAGACAATTATGAACACTGAAGCTTTCTTT	CASSPRAQTIMNTEAFF
few	TRBV20-1	16	TRBJ2-5	TRBD2	TGCAGTGCCACCACTAGCGGGGGGGCTTCTCTGGGGACCCAGTACTTC	CSATTSGGASLGTQYF
few	TRBV27	18	TRBJ2-1	TRBD2	TGTGCCAGCAGTTTACGAACACCCAGGACTAGCCTTGGCAATGAGCAGTTCTTC	CASSLRTPRTSLGNEQFF
NA	TRBV7-9	12	TRBJ1-2	TRBD1	TGTGCCATACAGGGGGCGGACTATGGCTACACCTTC	CAIQGADYGYTF
NA	TRBV9	18	TRBJ2-3	TRBD2	TGTGCCAACAGCGTAGGGGCGGGGGGGCGTGTGAGCACAGATACGCAGTATTTT	CANSVGAGGRVSTDTQYF
NA	TRBV5-1	17	TRBJ2-3	TRBD2	TGCGCCAGCAGTCAGCTAGCGGGGGGGCTCCTCGCAGATACGCAGTATTTT	CASSQLAGGLLADTQYF
NA	TRBV5-1	14	TRBJ2-7	NA	TGCGCCAGCAGCGAAGTAGACAGGAACGGCGAGCAGTACTTC	CASSEVDRNGEQYF
few	TRBV4-1	15	TRBJ1-1	NA	TGCGCCAGCAGCCAAGATAGGACAGCTAACACTGAAGCTTTCTTT	CASSQDRTANTEAFF
NA	TRBV24-1	17	TRBJ2-2	TRBD1	TGTGCCACCAGTGAGAGCCGGGACAGGGGGTACACCGGGGAGCTGTTTTTT	CATSESRDRGYTGELFF
NA	TRBV29-1	13	TRBJ2-3	TRBD2	TGCAGCGTTTCTAGCGGGGGCATGGATACGCAGTATTTT	CSVSSGGMDTQYF
NA	TRBV29-1	15	TRBJ2-5	TRBD2	TGCAGCGTTGGGACTAGCGGGGGGCCGGGAGAGACCCAGTACTTC	CSVGTSGGPGETQYF
many	TRBV7-6	16	TRBJ2-2	NA	TGTGCCAGCAGGACTGGAGGGGAGCTAAACACCGGGGAGCTGTTTTTT	CASRTGGELNTGELFF